Sequencing of this T cell receptor (beta chain) was carried out in a study of PD-1 blockade in classical Hodgkin lymphoma (dated by TCRdb to the early 2020s). About the investigation overall: Nivolumab dosing was 3 mg/kg intravenously every 2 weeks, continuing until either disease progression or unacceptable toxicity. The study used CyTOF and TCR beta sequencing to define a peripheral blood immune signature of response to PD-1 blockade in classical Hodgkin lymphoma.

The sample's time point label, in plain terms: cycle 4 day 1 (C4D1), after six to seven weeks of nivolumab. Relapse after autologous stem cell transplantation had occurred in all trial patients, and cohorts A, B and C were distinguished by prior brentuximab vedotin exposure. CD8+ T cells were purified from thawed PBMCs by magnetic negative selection with a Miltenyi CD8+ T cell isolation kit. A total of 56 patients with relapsed/refractory classical Hodgkin lymphoma made up the trial cohort, and each patient's best overall response was complete response, partial response or progressive disease. In the multi-cohort phase II CheckMate 205 trial, trial patients received single-agent nivolumab. An independent review committee assessed best overall response by applying the 2007 International Working Group response criteria. Trial PBMCs were collected just before the start of nivolumab (C1D1) and during therapy at cycle 2 day 1 and cycle 4 day 1. Peripheral blood was collected in 8 mL Vacutainer Cell Preparation Tubes, from which PBMCs were isolated by centrifugation and then cryopreserved. Purified CD4+ and CD8+ fractions were prepared only for cases in which an additional PBMC sample was available. Magnetically labelled cells were depleted on LS columns in a quadroMACS separator, and the flow-through was collected as the purified fraction.

Comments on this clone: Its antigen remains unidentified. Nothing much larger sits one base from this clone, and base qualities are not available.

Genomic DNA was isolated using the Qiagen DNeasy kit from unsorted PBMCs as well as from negatively selected CD4+ and CD8+ fractions. Amplification of TCR beta CDR3 regions was done by immunoSEQ multiplex PCR with primers that anneal to V and J segments. Amplification bias was minimized using a synthetic immune receptor repertoire, and residual bias was removed computationally after sequencing. The authors' pipeline ran thus. Repertoire diversity was quantified as the Shannon entropy index using custom Python scripts. Unsorted, CD4+ and CD8+ repertoires were analyzed separately, except for combined analyses in which CD4+ and CD8+ sequences were merged in silico. A clone was considered expanded if an increase in frequency of at least 2-fold after treatment relative to C1D1 was found, and a pseudocount of 0.5 was applied to clones undetected at baseline. Clones with 0 or 1 copy at C1D1 were classified as singleton clones, and clones with 2 or more copies were classified as non-singleton clones. Clones expanded in unsorted samples were labelled as CD4+, CD8+ or unknown by matching protein sequences in sorted samples from the same patient. Wilcoxon tests on paired samples were used to test changes in diversity from C1D1 to C4D1. The table comes from immuneACCESS by way of TCRdb, which keeps in-frame sequences with V and J called. Part of the clones is missing from these tables; in studies checked, under half for an unresolved V gene and the rest for unknown reasons. V, J and clone size were drawn from that table, and D and trimming were deduced from the DNA. The table for this sample lists roughly 2,300 clones; approximately 60% of them were counted only once. The top ten clonotypes cover 45% of the sample.

The paper as a whole reports these results and caveats: The study was limited to a single clinical trial cohort, and causes of repertoire differences, possibly disease activity or prior therapy, remained undefined. A significant rise by C4D1 was seen in CD4+ but not CD8+ TCR diversity (p=0.0027 vs p=0.16), with the rise being most apparent in complete responders (p=0.02). Baseline TCR diversity was reported to be lower in newly diagnosed patients than in healthy donors, and even lower in relapsed/refractory patients. Patients starting nivolumab less than 1 year after ASCT had lower diversity and were excluded from later analyses to avoid confounding by immune reconstitution. Baseline diversity similar to that of newly diagnosed patients was observed in trial patients achieving complete response, whereas significantly lower diversity was observed in partial responders and progressors.

CDR1 MNHEY and CDR2 SMNVEV are derived from the germline V gene (reference sequence). Counted from cysteine to phenylalanine, this CDR3 has 14 amino acids. Only CDR3 DNA is held: 42 bases, read in frame from base 1. Trimming removed 6 bases from V and 1 base from J, leaving 10 bases between the germline ends. This receptor was obtained from a human donor with classical Hodgkin lymphoma. This specimen consisted of CD8+ T cells from blood, obtained before the fourth cycle of nivolumab. The receptor chain draws on TRBV27 and TRBJ1-5; a tentative D match to TRBD1 spans 5 bases. The nucleotide sequence is TGTGCCAGCAGGTTGCAGGGCAGCAATCAGCCCCAGCATTTT. Translated, this is CASRLQGSNQPQHF.